This T cell receptor beta chain was observed in a study of OX40 agonist ivuxolimab in advanced cancers. Study-wide findings and caveats: Among some nonresponders, normalized T-cell clonal expansion was also low. Expanded peripheral T cells had an undetermined antigen specificity.

Sequencing was performed with immunoSEQ multiplex PCR; in TCRdb, only in-frame clones are kept and a portion is missing. This table has tens of thousands of clones, around 90% appearing once. Germline CDR1 is SGHNT and CDR2 is YYREEE (reference sequence). Trimming removed 3 bases from V and 0 bases from J; junction bases left unmatched: 3. CDR3 length: 15 residues. Blood samples were obtained at baseline, cycle 4 day 1, and cycle 7 day 1. Note on this clone: Its antigen remains unidentified.

This sequence joins TRBV5-4 and TRBJ2-3, with 8 bases matching TRBD2. The receptor comes from an adult with an advanced solid tumor such as melanoma, head and neck, liver or kidney cancer. The specimen was CD4+ or CD8+ T cells sorted from blood, collected in a trial of the OX40 agonist ivuxolimab. In nucleotides, the CDR3 is TGTGCCAGCAGCTCGGGGGGGTCTAGCACAGATACGCAGTATTTT. Protein: CASSSGGSSTDTQYF. Based on the CDR3 plus reference TRBV5-4 and TRBJ2-3, the full variable domain is ETGVTQSPTHLIKTRGQQVTLRCSSQSGHNTVSWYQQALGQGPQFIFQYYREEENGRGNFPPRFSGLQFPNYSSELNVNALELDDSALYLCASSSGGSSTDTQYFGPGTRLTVL.